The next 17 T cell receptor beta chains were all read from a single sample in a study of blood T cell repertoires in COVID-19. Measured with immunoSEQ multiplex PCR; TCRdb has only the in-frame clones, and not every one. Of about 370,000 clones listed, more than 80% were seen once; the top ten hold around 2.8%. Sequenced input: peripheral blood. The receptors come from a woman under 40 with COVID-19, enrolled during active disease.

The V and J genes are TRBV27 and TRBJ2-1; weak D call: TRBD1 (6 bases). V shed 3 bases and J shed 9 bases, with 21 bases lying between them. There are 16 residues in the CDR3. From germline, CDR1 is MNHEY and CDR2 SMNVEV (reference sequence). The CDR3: CASSFSRIRGAGEQFF. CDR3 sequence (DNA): TGTGCCAGCAGTTTCTCAAGGATCAGGGGTGCGGGTGAGCAGTTCTTC.

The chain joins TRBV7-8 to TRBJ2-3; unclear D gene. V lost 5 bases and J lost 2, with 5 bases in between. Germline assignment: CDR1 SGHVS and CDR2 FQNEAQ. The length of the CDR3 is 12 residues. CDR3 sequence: CASSPYTDTQYF. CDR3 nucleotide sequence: TGTGCCAGCAGCCCCTACACAGATACGCAGTATTTT.

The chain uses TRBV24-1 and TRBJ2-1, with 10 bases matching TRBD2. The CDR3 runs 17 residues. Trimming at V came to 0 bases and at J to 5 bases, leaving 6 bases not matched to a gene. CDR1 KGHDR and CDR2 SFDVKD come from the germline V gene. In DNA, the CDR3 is TGTGCCACCAGTGATTTGGGGCTAGCGGGAGCAAACAATGAGCAGTTCTTC. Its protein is CATSDLGLAGANNEQFF.

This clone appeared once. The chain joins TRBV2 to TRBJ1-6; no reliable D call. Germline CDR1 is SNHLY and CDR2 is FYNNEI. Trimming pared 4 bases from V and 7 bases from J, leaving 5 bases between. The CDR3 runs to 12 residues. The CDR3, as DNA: TGTGCCAGCAGTGTTATAAATTCACCCCTCCACTTT. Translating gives CASSVINSPLHF. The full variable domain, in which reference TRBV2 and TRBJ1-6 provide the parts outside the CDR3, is EPEVTQTPSHQVTQMGQEVILRCVPISNHLYFYWYRQILGQKVEFLVSFYNNEISEKSEIFDDQFSVERPDGSNFTLKIRSTKLEDSAMYFCASSVINSPLHFGNGTRLTVT.

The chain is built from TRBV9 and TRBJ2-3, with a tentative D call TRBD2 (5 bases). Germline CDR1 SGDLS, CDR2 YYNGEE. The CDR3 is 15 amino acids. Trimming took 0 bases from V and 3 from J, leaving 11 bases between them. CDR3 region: CASSVGGWGTDTQYF. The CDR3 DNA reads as TGTGCCAGCAGCGTAGGAGGGTGGGGAACAGATACGCAGTATTTT.

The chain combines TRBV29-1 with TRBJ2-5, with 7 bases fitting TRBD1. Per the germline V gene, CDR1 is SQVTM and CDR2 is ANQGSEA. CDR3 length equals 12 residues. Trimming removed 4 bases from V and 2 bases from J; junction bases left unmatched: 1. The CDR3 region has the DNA TGCAGCGTTGGCAGGGGGCAAGAGACCCAGTACTTC. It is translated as CSVGRGQETQYF.

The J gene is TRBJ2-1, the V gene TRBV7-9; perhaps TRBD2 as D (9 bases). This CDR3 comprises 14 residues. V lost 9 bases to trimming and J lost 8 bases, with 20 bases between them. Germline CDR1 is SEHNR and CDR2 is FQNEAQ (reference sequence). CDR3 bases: TGTGCCAGTATTGGACAGGGCGGGAGGGATGAGCAGTTCTTC. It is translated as CASIGQGGRDEQFF.

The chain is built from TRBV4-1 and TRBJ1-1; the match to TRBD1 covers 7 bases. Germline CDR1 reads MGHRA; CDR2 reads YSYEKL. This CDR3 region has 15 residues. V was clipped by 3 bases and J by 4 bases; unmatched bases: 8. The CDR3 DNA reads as TGCGCCAGCAGCCAGCCTAGACAGGGTTTCACTGAAGCTTTCTTT. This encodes CASSQPRQGFTEAFF.

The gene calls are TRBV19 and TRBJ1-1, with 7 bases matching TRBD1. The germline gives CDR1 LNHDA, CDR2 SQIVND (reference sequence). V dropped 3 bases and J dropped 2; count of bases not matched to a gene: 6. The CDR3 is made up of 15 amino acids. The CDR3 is CASSMSGQVNTEAFF. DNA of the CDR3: TGTGCCAGTAGTATGTCAGGACAGGTCAACACTGAAGCTTTCTTT.

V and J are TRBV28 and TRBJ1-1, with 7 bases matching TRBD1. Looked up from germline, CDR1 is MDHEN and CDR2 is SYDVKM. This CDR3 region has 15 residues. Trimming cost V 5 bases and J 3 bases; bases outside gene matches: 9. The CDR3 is CASSPWRTGDTEAFF. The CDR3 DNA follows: TGTGCCAGCAGTCCCTGGAGAACAGGGGACACTGAAGCTTTCTTT.

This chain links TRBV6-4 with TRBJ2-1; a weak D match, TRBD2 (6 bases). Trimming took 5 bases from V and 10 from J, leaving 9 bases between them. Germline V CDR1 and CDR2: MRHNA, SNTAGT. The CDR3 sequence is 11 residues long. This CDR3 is CASSQAGEQFF. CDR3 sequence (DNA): TGTGCCAGCAGTCAGGCGGGGGAGCAGTTCTTC.

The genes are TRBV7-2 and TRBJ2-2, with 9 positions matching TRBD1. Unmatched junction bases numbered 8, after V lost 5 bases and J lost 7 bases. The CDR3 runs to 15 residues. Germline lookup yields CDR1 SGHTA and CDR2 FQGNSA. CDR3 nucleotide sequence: TGTGCCAGCAGCGATCCACAGGGGGCGGGCGGGGAGCTGTTTTTT. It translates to CASSDPQGAGGELFF.

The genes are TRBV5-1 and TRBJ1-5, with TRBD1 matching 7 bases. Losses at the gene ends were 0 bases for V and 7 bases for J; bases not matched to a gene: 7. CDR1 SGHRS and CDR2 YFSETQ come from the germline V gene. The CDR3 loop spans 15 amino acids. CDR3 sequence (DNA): TGCGCCAGCAGCTTGGACAGGGGCGCAGGGCAGCCCCAGCATTTT. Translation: CASSLDRGAGQPQHF.

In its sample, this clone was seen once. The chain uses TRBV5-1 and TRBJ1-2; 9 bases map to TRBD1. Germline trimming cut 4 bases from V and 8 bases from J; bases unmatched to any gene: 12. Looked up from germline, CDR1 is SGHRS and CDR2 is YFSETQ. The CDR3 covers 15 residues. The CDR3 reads CASSGRTGEWVGYTF. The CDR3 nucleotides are TGCGCCAGCAGCGGGAGGACAGGGGAGTGGGTCGGCTACACCTTC. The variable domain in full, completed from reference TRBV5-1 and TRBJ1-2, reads KAGVTQTPRYLIKTRGQQVTLSCSPISGHRSVSWYQQTPGQGLQFLFEYFSETQRNKGNFPGRFSGRQFSNSRSEMNVSTLELGDSALYLCASSGRTGEWVGYTFGSGTRLTVV.

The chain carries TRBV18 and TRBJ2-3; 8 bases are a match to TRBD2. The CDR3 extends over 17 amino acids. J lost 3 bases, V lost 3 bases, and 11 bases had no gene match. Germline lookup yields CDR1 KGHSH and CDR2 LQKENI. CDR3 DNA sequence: TGTGCCAGCTCACCGACGGGGGGGCTCGTAAGGACAGATACGCAGTATTTT. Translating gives CASSPTGGLVRTDTQYF.

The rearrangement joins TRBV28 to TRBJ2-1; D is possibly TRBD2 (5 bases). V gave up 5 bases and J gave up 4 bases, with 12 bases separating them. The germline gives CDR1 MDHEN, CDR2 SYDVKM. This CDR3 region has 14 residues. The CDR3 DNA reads TGTGCCAGCAGTCCACGGACTGGATACAATGAGCAGTTCTTC. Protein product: CASSPRTGYNEQFF.

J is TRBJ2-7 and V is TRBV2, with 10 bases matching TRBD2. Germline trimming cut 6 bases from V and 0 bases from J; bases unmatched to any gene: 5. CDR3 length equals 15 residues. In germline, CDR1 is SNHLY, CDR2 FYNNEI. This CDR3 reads CASRESSGGSYEQYF. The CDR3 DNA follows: TGTGCCAGCAGAGAATCTAGCGGGGGCTCCTACGAGCAGTACTTC. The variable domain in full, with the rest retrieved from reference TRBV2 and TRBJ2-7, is EPEVTQTPSHQVTQMGQEVILRCVPISNHLYFYWYRQILGQKVEFLVSFYNNEISEKSEIFDDQFSVERPDGSNFTLKIRSTKLEDSAMYFCASRESSGGSYEQYFGPGTRLTVT.